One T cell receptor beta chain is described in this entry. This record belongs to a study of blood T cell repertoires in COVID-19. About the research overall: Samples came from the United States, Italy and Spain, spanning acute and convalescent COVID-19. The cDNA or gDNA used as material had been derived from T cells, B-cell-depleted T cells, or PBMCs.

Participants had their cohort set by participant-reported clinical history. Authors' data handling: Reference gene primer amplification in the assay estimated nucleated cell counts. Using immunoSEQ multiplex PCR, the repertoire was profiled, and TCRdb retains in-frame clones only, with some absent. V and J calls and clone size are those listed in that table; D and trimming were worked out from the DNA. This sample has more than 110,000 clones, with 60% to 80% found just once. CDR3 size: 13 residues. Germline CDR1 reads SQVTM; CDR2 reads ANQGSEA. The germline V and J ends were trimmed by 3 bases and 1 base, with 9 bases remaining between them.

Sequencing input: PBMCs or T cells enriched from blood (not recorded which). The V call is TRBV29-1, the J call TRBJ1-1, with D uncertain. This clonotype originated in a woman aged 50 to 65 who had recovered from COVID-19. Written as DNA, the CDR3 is TGCAGCGTTGAGGCGGGTAAGAACACTGAAGCTTTCTTT. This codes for CSVEAGKNTEAFF.